One TCR beta chain is described in this entry. Germline trimming cut 0 bases from V and 2 bases from J; bases unmatched to any gene: 10. Germline lookup yields CDR1 SGHTA and CDR2 FQGNSA. The CDR3 totals 17 residues. The PCR employed 60 Vbeta primers together with 13 Jbeta primers. Sequenced by immunoSEQ multiplex PCR; TCRdb stores in-frame clones only, minus some. In the table there are some 97,000 clones, roughly 82% of which are singletons. These data originate in a study of cytomegalovirus exposure and HLA in healthy donors. The source is a young woman in good health and CMV-seronegative. Sequencing was carried out using PBMCs. This rearrangement joins TRBV7-2 to TRBJ2-7; 7 nucleotides match TRBD1. The CDR3 DNA reads TGTGCCAGCAGCTTAGCTCAGGGGGTCCCTCGTACCTACGAGCAGTACTTC. This gives the protein CASSLAQGVPRTYEQYF.